The next 7 T cell receptor beta chains were all read from a single sample in a study of blood T cell repertoires in COVID-19. Clones were sequenced by immunoSEQ multiplex PCR, and TCRdb holds only the in-frame ones, with some missing. The table records tens of thousands of clones, 91% of them present only once. Sequencing was done on a sample of peripheral blood. Receptors were obtained from a human donor in a cohort sampled during active COVID-19.

This chain links TRBV27 with TRBJ1-1, with D tentatively TRBD1 (5 bases). From germline, CDR1 is MNHEY and CDR2 SMNVEV (reference sequence). The CDR3 is 13 residues long. The germline V and J ends were trimmed by 5 bases and 5 bases, with 12 bases remaining between them. The CDR3 DNA sequence: TGTGCCAGCAGTCCCGTGGGGGGGACTGAAGCTTTCTTT. Protein: CASSPVGGTEAFF.

The CDR3 region has the DNA TGTGCCAGCAGCTTAGAGACCACGGGTATCGGCTACACCTTC. It codes for CASSLETTGIGYTF. The chain is built from TRBV11-2 and TRBJ1-2; D ambiguous. Trimming removed 0 bases from V and 8 bases from J, with 13 bases in between. The CDR3 covers 14 residues. Germline V CDR1 and CDR2: SGHAT, FQNNGV.

For the CDR3, the DNA is TGCGCCAGCAGCTTAGGACTAGCGGGGGGGCGTGGGCCCCCGAACACCGGGGAGCTGTTTTTT. It is translated as CASSLGLAGGRGPPNTGELFF. The gene calls are TRBV5-1 and TRBJ2-2; 15 positions agree with TRBD2. This CDR3 is built from 21 residues. The germline V gene has CDR1 SGHRS and CDR2 YFSETQ. V was clipped by 2 bases and J by 0 bases; unmatched bases: 11. Looking up the rest from reference TRBV5-1 and TRBJ2-2 gives the full variable domain: KAGVTQTPRYLIKTRGQQVTLSCSPISGHRSVSWYQQTPGQGLQFLFEYFSETQRNKGNFPGRFSGRQFSNSRSEMNVSTLELGDSALYLCASSLGLAGGRGPPNTGELFFGEGSRLTVL.

This clone was seen once. The chain has TRBV7-3 and TRBJ2-7; 8 bases are shared with TRBD1. The CDR3 sequence is 12 residues long. Germline V gene sequence: CDR1 SGHTA, CDR2 FQGTGA. V shed 4 bases, J shed 5 bases, and the junction held 1 base outside the gene matches. CDR3 DNA sequence: TGTGCCAGCAGCTCGACAGGGGACGAGCAGTACTTC. The encoded protein is CASSSTGDEQYF.

This chain uses TRBV28 with TRBJ2-3; TRBD2 agrees at 13 bases. CDR3 size: 15 residues. Unmatched junction bases numbered 2, after V lost 5 bases and J lost 3 bases. Germline-derived CDR1 and CDR2 are MDHEN and SYDVKM. In nucleotides, the CDR3 is TGTGCCAGCAGTGAACTAGCGGGGGGGACAGATACGCAGTATTTT. As protein: CASSELAGGTDTQYF.

The chain couples TRBV6-2 or TRBV6-3 to TRBJ1-5, with D uncertain. Germline assignment: CDR1 MNHEY and CDR2 SVGEGT. The CDR3 has 15 residues. Between the trimmed V and J ends, which lost 0 bases and 0 bases, there was a span of 6 bases. The CDR3 protein is CASSYSYGSNQPQHF. The DNA for the CDR3 is TGTGCCAGCAGTTACTCGTACGGTAGCAATCAGCCCCAGCATTTT.

V usage is TRBV28 and J usage is TRBJ2-7; 8 bases are a match to TRBD1. The CDR3 runs to 14 residues. Germline V gives CDR1 MDHEN, CDR2 SYDVKM. The V and J ends lost 3 bases and 2 bases, in that order; junction bases with no gene match: 3. For the CDR3, the DNA is TGTGCCAGCAGTTTTGCACAGGGGGCCTACGAGCAGTACTTC. Translation gives CASSFAQGAYEQYF. Together with reference TRBV28 and TRBJ2-7, the CDR3 gives the full variable domain: DVKVTQSSRYLVKRTGEKVFLECVQDMDHENMFWYRQDPGLGLRLIYFSYDVKMKEKGDIPEGYSVSREKKERFSLILESASTNQTSMYLCASSFAQGAYEQYFGPGTRLTVT.